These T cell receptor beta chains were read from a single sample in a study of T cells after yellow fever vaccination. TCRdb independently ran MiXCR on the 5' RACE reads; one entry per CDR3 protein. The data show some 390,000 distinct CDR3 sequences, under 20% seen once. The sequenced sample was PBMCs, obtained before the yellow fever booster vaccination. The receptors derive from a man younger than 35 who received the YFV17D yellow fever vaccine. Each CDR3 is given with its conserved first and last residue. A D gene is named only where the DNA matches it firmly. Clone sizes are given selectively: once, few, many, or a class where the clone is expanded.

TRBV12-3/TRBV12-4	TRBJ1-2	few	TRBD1	TGTGCCAGCAGTTCGGTGGACAGGGGGACTTATGGCTACACCTTC	CASSSVDRGTYGYTF
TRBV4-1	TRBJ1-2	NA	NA	TGCGCCAGCAGCCAGATCCCCGGAGGGGGGACCCCTATGGCGGTTACCTATGGCTACACCTTC	CASSQIPGGGTPMAVTYGYTF
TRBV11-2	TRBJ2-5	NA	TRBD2	TGTGCCAGCAGCTTAGACCCGCGGGGGGCCGCTGGGACCCAGTACTTC	CASSLDPRGAAGTQYF
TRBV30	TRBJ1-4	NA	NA	TGTGCCTGGAGTTACAGCTTCAATGAAAAACTGTTTTTT	CAWSYSFNEKLFF
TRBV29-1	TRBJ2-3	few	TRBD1	TGCAGCGGGCAGGGGGCAGGAGATACGCAGTATTTT	CSGQGAGDTQYF
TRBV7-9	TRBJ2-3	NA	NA	TGTGCCAGCAGCCCCAGGGTTGGGGATCGCACAGATACGCAGTATTTT	CASSPRVGDRTDTQYF
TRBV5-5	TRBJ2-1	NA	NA	TGTGCCAGCAGCTTGGTAACTAGGGAGCAGTTCTTC	CASSLVTREQFF
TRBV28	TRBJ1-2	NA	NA	TGTGCCAGCAGTCTGACCTCTAACTATGGCTACACCTTC	CASSLTSNYGYTF
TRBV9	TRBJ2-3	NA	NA	TGTGCCAGCAGCGTAATTACAGGCGGTACGCAGTATTTT	CASSVITGGTQYF
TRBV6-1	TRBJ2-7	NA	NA	TGTGCCAGCAGTGGCCAGGGAACTGGGGAGCAGTACTTC	CASSGQGTGEQYF
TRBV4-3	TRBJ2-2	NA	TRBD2	TGCGCCAGCAGCCAAGTTCCTAGCGGGGGCGCGAACACCGGGGAGCTGTTTTTT	CASSQVPSGGANTGELFF
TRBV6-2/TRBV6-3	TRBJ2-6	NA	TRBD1	TGTGCCAGCAGACTGACAGGGGCGGCAGGGGCCAACGTCCTGACTTTC	CASRLTGAAGANVLTF
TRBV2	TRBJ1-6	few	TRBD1	TGTGCCAGCAGGGACCCAGGGGGCTCCTATAATTCACCCCTCCACTTT	CASRDPGGSYNSPLHF
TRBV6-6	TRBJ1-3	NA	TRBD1	TGTGCCAGCAGTACGGGACAGGGGACTGGAAACACCATATATTTT	CASSTGQGTGNTIYF
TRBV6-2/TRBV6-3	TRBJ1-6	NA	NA	TGTGCCAGCAGTGCTCCTGTTGTAAATTCACCCCTCCACTTT	CASSAPVVNSPLHF
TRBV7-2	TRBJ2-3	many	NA	TGTGCCAGCAGCCCCGGAACCGGGGATACGCAGTATTTT	CASSPGTGDTQYF
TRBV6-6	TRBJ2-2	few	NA	TGTGCCAGCAGGGGGTGGAACACCGGGGAGCTGTTTTTT	CASRGWNTGELFF
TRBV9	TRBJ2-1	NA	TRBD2	TGTGCCAGCAGCACCCTGGGACTAGCGCACAATGAGCAGTTCTTC	CASSTLGLAHNEQFF
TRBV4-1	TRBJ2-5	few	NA	TGCGCCAGCAGCCAAGTTTTGGGGGACATGAAAGAGACCCAGTACTTC	CASSQVLGDMKETQYF
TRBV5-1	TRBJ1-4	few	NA	TGCGCCAGCAGCCGAACGCGAGCAACTAATGAAAAACTGTTTTTT	CASSRTRATNEKLFF
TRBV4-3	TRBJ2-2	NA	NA	TGCGCCAGCAGCCAAGGCCTTTCGAACACCGGGGAGCTGTTTTTT	CASSQGLSNTGELFF
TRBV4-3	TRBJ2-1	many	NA	TGCGCCAGCAGCCAAGGGACGGGGAATGAGCAGTTCTTC	CASSQGTGNEQFF
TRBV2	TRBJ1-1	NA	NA	TGTGCCAGCAGTGAAGCGCCTATGGTGGGGACTGAAGCTTTCTTT	CASSEAPMVGTEAFF
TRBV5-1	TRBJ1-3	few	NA	TGCGCCAGCAGCGAGGACTTTAGCTCTGGAAACACCATATATTTT	CASSEDFSSGNTIYF
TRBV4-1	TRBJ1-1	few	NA	TGCGCCAGCAGCCAAGAAGGGGGGTTTTTTTCTGAAGCTTTCTTT	CASSQEGGFFSEAFF
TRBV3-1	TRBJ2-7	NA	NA	TGTGCCAGCAGCCAGATAAAGGAGGAGCAGTACTTC	CASSQIKEEQYF
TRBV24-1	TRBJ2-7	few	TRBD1	TGTGCCACCAGTGAGGCCTCCGGGACAGGGAAGCAGTACTTC	CATSEASGTGKQYF
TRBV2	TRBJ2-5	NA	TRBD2	TGTGCCAGCAGTGAACTAGCGGGGGGGGAGACCCAGTACTTC	CASSELAGGETQYF
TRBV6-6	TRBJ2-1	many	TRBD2	TGTGCCAGCAGTTACTCTGGACTAGCGCCGTACAATGAGCAGTTCTTC	CASSYSGLAPYNEQFF
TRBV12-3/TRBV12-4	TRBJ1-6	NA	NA	TGTGCCAGCAGCCCGGGACAAAGGCCCGGGACACCCCTCCACTTT	CASSPGQRPGTPLHF
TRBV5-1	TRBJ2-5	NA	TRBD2	TGCGCCAGCAGCGCCGGGACTAGCAGAAAAGAGACCCAGTACTTC	CASSAGTSRKETQYF
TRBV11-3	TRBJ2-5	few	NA	TGTGCCAGCTCGTATGATTCGACGGAAGAGACCCAGTACTTC	CASSYDSTEETQYF
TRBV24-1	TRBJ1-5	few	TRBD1	TGTGCCACCAGTGATTCGGGACAGGGAGGTCAGCCCCAGCATTTT	CATSDSGQGGQPQHF
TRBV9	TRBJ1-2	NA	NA	TGTGCCAGCAGCGTCGGCGACAGGTCCTATGGCTACACCTTC	CASSVGDRSYGYTF
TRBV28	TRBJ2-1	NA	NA	TGTGCCAGCAGTTTAGGGTCAGAGTCCCAGTTCTTC	CASSLGSESQFF
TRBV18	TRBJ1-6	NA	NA	TGTGCCAGCTCACTAGTGACAGGCGCCTATAATTCACCCCTCCACTTT	CASSLVTGAYNSPLHF
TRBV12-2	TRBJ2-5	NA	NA	TGTGCAAGTCGCCTCGGAGATAGCGGCACCCAAGAGACCCAGTACTTC	CASRLGDSGTQETQYF
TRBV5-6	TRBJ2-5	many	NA	TGTGCCAGCAGCTTGTTACTCGAAGAGACCCAGTACTTC	CASSLLLEETQYF
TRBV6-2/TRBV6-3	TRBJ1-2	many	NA	TGTGCCAGCTCAACGACCGAGAACTATGGCTACACCTTC	CASSTTENYGYTF
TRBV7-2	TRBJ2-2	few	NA	TGTGCCAGCAGCTCGCAACGCGGGGAGCTGTTTTTT	CASSSQRGELFF
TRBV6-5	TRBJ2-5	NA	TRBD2	TGTGCCAGCAGTTCCCCCCGGGAGGTGGAAGAGACCCAGTACTTC	CASSSPREVEETQYF